This TCR beta chain was identified during a study of OX40 agonist ivuxolimab in advanced cancers. Turning to the study itself: Under the entry rules, prior anti-PD-1, anti-PD-L1 or anti-CTLA-4 therapy was allowed, and approximately 36% had some. Study results and limitations: Within 6 weeks, CD4+ and CD8+ blood T cells expanded clonally at 0.1 to 3.0 mg/kg.

On this clone: As yet, its antigen is unknown.

This CDR3 has 13 residues. The trim removed 3 bases at V and 6 bases at J, leaving 2 bases unmatched. The V gene's germline CDR1 is MNHEY and CDR2 SMNVEV (reference sequence). The assay was immunoSEQ multiplex PCR, and TCRdb's table has in-frame clones only and misses some. The repertoire holds under 80,000 clones, with over 90% as singletons. The V and J genes are TRBV27 and TRBJ2-1; 7 positions agree with TRBD1. This sequence was found in an adult with an advanced solid tumor such as melanoma, head and neck, liver or kidney cancer. This sample comprised CD4+ or CD8+ T cells sorted from blood, obtained in a trial of the OX40 agonist ivuxolimab. CDR3 DNA: TGTGCCAGCAGTTTGGCAGGGGGCAATGAGCAGTTCTTC. This encodes CASSLAGGNEQFF.